This T cell receptor beta chain was profiled in a study of cytomegalovirus exposure and HLA in healthy donors. Findings of the study overall: HLA-A and HLA-B allele assignments for most subjects were reportedly predicted accurately using TCR beta sequences. The study listed roughly 160 cytomegalovirus-associated TCR beta chains. TCR beta V segments were, for the most part, productive about 87% or about 30% of the time in an earlier analysis.

Researchers ran the PCR with 60 Vbeta and 13 Jbeta primers. Clones were read by immunoSEQ multiplex PCR, and TCRdb kept only the in-frame ones, dropping some. The sample includes 95,000 to 150,000 clones. V was pared by 2 bases and J by 9 bases, with 20 bases between. Germline V gene sequence: CDR1 SGHRS, CDR2 YFSETQ. The CDR3 totals 15 residues. With respect to this clone: Its antigen remains unknown.

The origin of this receptor is a man between 35 and 55 years old in good health and CMV-seronegative. The sequenced sample consisted of PBMCs. The chain is built from TRBV5-1 and TRBJ1-1, with D perhaps TRBD1 (5 bases). This CDR3 reads CASSFETATSNKAFF. The CDR3 DNA reads as TGCGCCAGCAGCTTTGAGACAGCAACCTCCAACAAAGCTTTCTTT.